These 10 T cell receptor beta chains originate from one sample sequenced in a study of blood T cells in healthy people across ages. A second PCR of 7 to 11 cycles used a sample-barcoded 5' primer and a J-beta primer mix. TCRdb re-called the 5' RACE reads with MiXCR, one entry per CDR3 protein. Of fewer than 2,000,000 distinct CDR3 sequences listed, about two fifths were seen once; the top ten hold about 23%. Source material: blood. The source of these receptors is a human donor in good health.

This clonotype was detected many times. The CDR3 loop reads CASSLYLTDTQYF. In DNA form, the CDR3 reads TGTGCCAGCAGCTTATATCTCACAGATACGCAGTATTTT. The chain is built from TRBV7-2 and TRBJ2-3; D gene uncertain. Germline V gene sequence: CDR1 SGHTA, CDR2 FQGNSA. V was clipped by 2 bases and J by 2 bases, with 5 bases between them. CDR3 size: 13 residues.

The CDR3 coding sequence is TGTGCCAGCAGCCCAGTTAGCGGGGGGCCGAGGGGGACCCAGTACTTC. This encodes CASSPVSGGPRGTQYF. The chain links TRBV4-2 to TRBJ2-5, with 10 bases identical to TRBD2. This CDR3 comprises 16 residues. The germline gives CDR1 LGHNA, CDR2 YNFKEQ. V shed 4 bases and J 7 bases; nucleotides not matched to a gene: 12.

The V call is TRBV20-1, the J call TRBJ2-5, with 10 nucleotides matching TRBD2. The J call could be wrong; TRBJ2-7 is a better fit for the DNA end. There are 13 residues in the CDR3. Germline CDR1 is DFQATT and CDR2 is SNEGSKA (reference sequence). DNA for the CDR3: TGCAGTGCTACCTTAGCGGGGGGCTACGAGCAGTACTTC. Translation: CSATLAGGYEQYF.

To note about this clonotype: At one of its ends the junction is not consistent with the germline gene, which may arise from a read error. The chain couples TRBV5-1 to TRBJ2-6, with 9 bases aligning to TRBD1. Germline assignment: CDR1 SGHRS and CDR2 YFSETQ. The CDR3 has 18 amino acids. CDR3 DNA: TGCGCTAGCAGCAATACCGGGACAGGGATTTCTGGGGCCAACGTCCTGACTTTC. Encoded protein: CASSNTGTGISGANVLTF.

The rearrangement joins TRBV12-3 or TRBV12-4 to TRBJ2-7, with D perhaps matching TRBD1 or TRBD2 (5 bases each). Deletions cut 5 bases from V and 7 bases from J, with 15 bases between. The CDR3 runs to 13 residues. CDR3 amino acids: CASSPRDPSEQYF. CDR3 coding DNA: TGTGCCAGCAGTCCACGGGACCCCTCTGAGCAGTACTTC.

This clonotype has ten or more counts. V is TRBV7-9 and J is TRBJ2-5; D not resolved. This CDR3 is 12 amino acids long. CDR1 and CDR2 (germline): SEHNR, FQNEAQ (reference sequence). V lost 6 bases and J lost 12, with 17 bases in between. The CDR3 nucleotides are TGTGCCAGCAGTCAAGACGAGAACTTGAAGTACTTC. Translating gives CASSQDENLKYF.

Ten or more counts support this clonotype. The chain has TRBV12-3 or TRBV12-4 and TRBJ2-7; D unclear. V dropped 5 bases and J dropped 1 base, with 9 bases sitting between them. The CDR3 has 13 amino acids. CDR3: CASSRDLSYEQYF. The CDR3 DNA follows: TGTGCCAGCAGTCGAGATTTGTCCTACGAGCAGTACTTC.

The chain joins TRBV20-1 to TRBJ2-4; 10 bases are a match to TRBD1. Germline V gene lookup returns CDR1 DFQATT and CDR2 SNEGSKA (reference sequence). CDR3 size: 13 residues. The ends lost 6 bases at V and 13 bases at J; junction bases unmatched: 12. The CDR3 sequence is CSARDRGLSEQYF. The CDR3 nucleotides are TGCAGTGCCCGCGACAGGGGGCTAAGTGAGCAGTACTTC.

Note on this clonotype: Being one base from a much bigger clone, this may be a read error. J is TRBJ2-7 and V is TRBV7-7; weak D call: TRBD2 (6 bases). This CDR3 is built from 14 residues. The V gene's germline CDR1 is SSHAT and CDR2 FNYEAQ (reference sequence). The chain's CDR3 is CASSPHSQGGEQYF. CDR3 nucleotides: TGTGCTAGCAGCCCCCACTCCCAGGGAGGCGAGCAGTACTTC.

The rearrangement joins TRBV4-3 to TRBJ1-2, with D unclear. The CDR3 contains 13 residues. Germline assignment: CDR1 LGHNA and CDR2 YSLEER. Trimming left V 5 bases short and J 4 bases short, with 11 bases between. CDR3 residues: CASSLWGGYGYTF. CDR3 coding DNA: TGCGCCAGCAGCTTATGGGGAGGCTATGGCTACACCTTC.